This entry lists 27 T cell receptor beta chains sequenced from one sample in a study of graft-versus-host responses after intestinal transplantation. Some clones are missing from TCRdb's copy, which holds only in-frame ones; the method was immunoSEQ multiplex PCR. The sample yields 20,000 to 25,000 clones, under 50% seen once. Specimen: alloreactive CD4+ T cells from a mixed lymphocyte reaction culture, collected before intestinal transplant. Subset: CFSE-low proliferating T cells sorted from approximately six-day pre-transplant mixed lymphocyte reaction (GvH or HvG direction). These receptors came from a human patient who received an intestinal transplant.

The V gene is TRBV6-1, the J gene TRBJ2-3; tentatively, D is TRBD1 (7 bases). The length of the CDR3 is 14 residues. The germline CDR1 and CDR2 sequences are MNHNS and SASEGT. With 5 bases removed from V and 9 bases from J, the gap between germline ends came to 18 bases. The CDR3 spells CASSFKAQGGTQYF. CDR3 coding DNA: TGTGCCAGCAGTTTCAAAGCTCAGGGGGGAACGCAGTATTTT.

The rearrangement joins TRBV19 to TRBJ1-1; possibly TRBD1 for D (5 bases). The CDR3 length is 14 residues. Germline V gene sequence: CDR1 LNHDA, CDR2 SQIVND (reference sequence). V lost 10 bases and J lost 1, with 16 bases in between. CDR3 DNA sequence: TGTGCCACCAGTGGAGGGGTGGAGAACACTGAAGCTTTCTTT. Its translation: CATSGGVENTEAFF.

J is TRBJ1-2 and V is TRBV29-1; D unclear. The CDR3 sequence is 12 residues long. Germline V gene lookup returns CDR1 SQVTM and CDR2 ANQGSEA. Trimming pared 5 bases from V and 5 bases from J, leaving 12 bases between. CDR3 nucleotide sequence: TGCAGCGTTAGAGACATCACATATGGCTACACCTTC. It is translated as CSVRDITYGYTF.

This clone was recorded a few times. The chain uses TRBV29-1 and TRBJ2-3, with no clear D. CDR3 length equals 13 residues. Germline V gene sequence: CDR1 SQVTM, CDR2 ANQGSEA. V was clipped by 2 bases and J by 6 bases, with 12 bases between them. CDR3 bases: TGCAGCGTTGAACTTTTTGGTCGGGATACGCAGTATTTT. Protein: CSVELFGRDTQYF.

This rearrangement joins TRBV27 to TRBJ1-1; D perhaps matches TRBD1 (5 bases). This CDR3 spans 15 amino acids. Trimming cost V 6 bases and J 0 bases, with 14 bases left between them. In germline, CDR1 is MNHEY, CDR2 SMNVEV (reference sequence). CDR3 sequence: CASRNHGGMNTEAFF. CDR3 coding DNA: TGTGCCAGCAGGAACCACGGGGGAATGAACACTGAAGCTTTCTTT.

This clone has a single count. This rearrangement joins TRBV6-5 to TRBJ2-5, with D tentatively TRBD2 (5 bases). This CDR3 has 13 amino acids. The V end was cut by 7 bases, the J end by 2 bases, with 11 bases between. Germline-derived CDR1 and CDR2 are MNHEY and SVGAGI. The CDR3 loop is CASKRQVQETQYF. CDR3 coding DNA: TGTGCCAGCAAGCGGCAGGTACAAGAGACCCAGTACTTC.

V usage is TRBV5-1 and J usage is TRBJ1-4; 10 bases align to TRBD1. The CDR3 loop spans 16 amino acids. Looked up from germline, CDR1 is SGHRS and CDR2 is YFSETQ. The V gene end was trimmed by 0 bases and the J gene end by 7 bases; junction bases not matched to a gene: 6. CDR3 sequence (DNA): TGCGCCAGCAGCTTGGGGTCGACAGGGGGCTTTGAAAAACTGTTTTTT. It yields the protein CASSLGSTGGFEKLFF.

The CDR3 nucleotides read TGTGCCAGCGGGGGGGCCATAGAGACCCAGTACTTC. It is translated as CASGGAIETQYF. This chain links TRBV2 with TRBJ2-5; tentatively, D is TRBD2 (7 bases). The CDR3 loop spans 12 amino acids. Trimming removed 8 bases at V and 4 bases at J, with 11 bases between. CDR1 is SNHLY and CDR2 is FYNNEI in the germline V gene.

This rearrangement joins TRBV6-5 to TRBJ1-2; perhaps TRBD1 as D (5 bases). Germline V gene data show CDR1 as MNHEY and CDR2 as SVGAGI. Trimming pared 6 bases from V and 5 bases from J, leaving 13 bases between. This CDR3 is 13 amino acids long. The CDR3 protein is CASSPSGGYGYTF. The CDR3 DNA follows: TGTGCCAGCAGCCCGTCCGGGGGGTATGGCTACACCTTC.

The CDR3 bases are TGTGCCAGCAGTTACGCCCGACAGGGGCCCTACGAGCAGTACTTC. It yields the protein CASSYARQGPYEQYF. The chain joins TRBV6-5 to TRBJ2-7; TRBD1 matches 8 bases. CDR3 length: 15 amino acids. V was pared by 2 bases and J by 2 bases, with 5 bases of the junction left unmatched. CDR1 and CDR2 from the germline V gene are MNHEY and SVGAGI.

A word on this clone: Germline is not matched at one junction end, which may reflect a read error. The rearrangement links TRBV18 to TRBJ2-1; D is perhaps TRBD2 (6 bases). This CDR3 contains 14 residues. Germline V gives CDR1 KGHSH, CDR2 LQKENI. The chain's CDR3 is CASSRDLRENGWIF. In DNA, the CDR3 is TGTGCCAGCTCACGGGACTTGAGGGAAAACGGATGGATCTTC.

The rearrangement joins TRBV6-1 to TRBJ2-7; D is perhaps TRBD1 (6 bases). Per germline, CDR1 MNHNS and CDR2 SASEGT. This CDR3 is 13 amino acids long. Trimming removed 5 bases at V and 5 bases at J, with 13 bases between. CDR3 loop: CASSFSRTDEQYF. The CDR3 DNA reads as TGTGCCAGCAGTTTTAGTAGGACAGACGAGCAGTACTTC.

This sequence joins TRBV7-2 and TRBJ2-2, with D possibly TRBD2 on 6 matching bases. This CDR3 is 13 amino acids long. Germline V lookup: CDR1 SGHTA, CDR2 FQGNSA. The V end was cut by 5 bases, the J end by 7 bases, with 11 bases between. For the CDR3, the DNA is TGTGCCAGCAGCCGACGACTAGTCGGGGAGCTGTTTTTT. Amino acids: CASSRRLVGELFF.

This clone was picked up a small number of times. This CDR3 reads CAIRRGFGDNGYTF. CDR3 coding DNA: TGTGCCATCCGTCGGGGATTCGGGGATAATGGCTACACCTTC. The chain links TRBV6-1 to TRBJ1-2, with D hard to call. Germline loops: CDR1 MNHNS, CDR2 SASEGT. V dropped 10 bases and J dropped 6 bases, with 21 bases sitting between them. The CDR3 runs to 14 residues.

The chain has TRBV18 and TRBJ2-1; 14 bases match TRBD2. This CDR3 comprises 18 residues. The germline CDR1 and CDR2 sequences are KGHSH and LQKENI. J lost 1 base, V lost 6 bases, and 8 bases had no gene match. The CDR3 sequence: CASSTLTSGGASYNEQFF. The CDR3 DNA sequence: TGTGCCAGCTCTACTTTGACTAGCGGGGGGGCATCCTACAATGAGCAGTTCTTC.

The V gene is TRBV18, the J gene TRBJ2-7, with unresolved D. Germline assignment: CDR1 KGHSH and CDR2 LQKENI. The V gene lost 2 bases and the J gene lost 6 bases, with 14 bases spanning the gap. The CDR3 sequence is 14 residues long. The CDR3 DNA follows: TGTGCCAGCTCACCATGGAACCGTGACACCGAGCAGTACTTC. Its translation is CASSPWNRDTEQYF.

This chain links TRBV5-1 with TRBJ1-1, with D maybe TRBD1 (6 bases). The CDR3 consists of 16 residues. Looked up from germline, CDR1 is SGHRS and CDR2 is YFSETQ. V dropped 0 bases and J dropped 4 bases, with 16 bases sitting between them. The CDR3 DNA sequence: TGCGCCAGCAGCTTGGCCGGGGGGCGGCCGGGCACTGAAGCTTTCTTT. It yields the protein CASSLAGGRPGTEAFF.

This clone has just a few counts. This chain links TRBV6-5 with TRBJ2-6, with no clear D. The ends were cut back, 1 base at V and 1 base at J, with 5 bases in the middle. CDR1 and CDR2 (germline): MNHEY, SVGAGI. The CDR3 extends over 15 amino acids. The CDR3 region is CASSYWRSGANVLTF. In nucleotides, the CDR3 is TGTGCCAGCAGTTACTGGCGGTCTGGGGCCAACGTCCTGACTTTC.

This clone was found once. Here the CDR3 reads CASSGGWTEAFF. For the CDR3, the DNA is TGTGCCAGTAGTGGGGGCTGGACTGAAGCTTTCTTT. The chain couples TRBV19 to TRBJ1-1, with D perhaps TRBD1 (6 bases). Looked up from germline, CDR1 is LNHDA and CDR2 is SQIVND (reference sequence). The CDR3 is 12 residues long. V was trimmed by 5 bases and J by 5 bases, leaving 9 bases between them.

The chain recombines TRBV11-2 with TRBJ2-1; D is possibly TRBD2 (6 bases). The CDR3 runs 13 residues. Trimming took off 1 base at V and 9 bases at J, with 10 bases between the two ends. Germline assignment: CDR1 SGHAT and CDR2 FQNNGV. CDR3 coding DNA: TGTGCCAGCAGCTTAGGGGGCGGGGTTGAGCAGTTCTTC. It translates to CASSLGGGVEQFF.

This chain uses TRBV18 with TRBJ2-5, with 10 bases identical to TRBD2. The CDR3 has 15 residues. Trimming at V came to 1 base and at J to 2 bases, leaving 1 base not matched to a gene. The V gene's germline CDR1 is KGHSH and CDR2 LQKENI. CDR3 sequence: CASSPRTSGQETQYF. DNA of the CDR3: TGTGCCAGCTCACCACGGACTAGCGGACAAGAGACCCAGTACTTC.

This sequence joins TRBV7-3 and TRBJ1-1; 8 bases are shared with TRBD1. J was trimmed by 7 bases and V by 5 bases; bases with no gene match: 15. The CDR3 covers 16 residues. Germline lookup yields CDR1 SGHTA and CDR2 FQGTGA. CDR3 in amino acids: CASSPWVGQGAVEAFF. As DNA, the CDR3 is TGTGCCAGCAGCCCCTGGGTAGGGCAGGGGGCGGTTGAAGCTTTCTTT.

A few counts support this clone. The chain recombines TRBV25-1 with TRBJ1-2, with a weak D call TRBD1 (6 bases). Trimming stripped 6 bases from V and 4 bases from J, with 6 bases between. The CDR3 totals 11 residues. Germline-derived CDR1 and CDR2 are MGHDK and SYGVNS. The CDR3 spells CASSRGYGYTF. CDR3 bases: TGTGCCAGCAGCAGGGGCTATGGCTACACCTTC.

The chain combines TRBV4-1 with TRBJ2-5; 7 bases match TRBD1. V dropped 4 bases and J dropped 4; count of bases not matched to a gene: 3. There are 13 residues in the CDR3. Germline values: CDR1 MGHRA, CDR2 YSYEKL. The CDR3 DNA sequence: TGCGCCAGCAGCCGACAGGGTACAGAGACCCAGTACTTC. It yields the protein CASSRQGTETQYF.

Worth noting for this clone: Other nucleotide sequences from this sample produce the same CDR3. The rearrangement uses TRBV5-1 and TRBJ1-2, with TRBD1 matching 8 bases. The CDR3 covers 13 residues. V lost 1 base to trimming and J lost 6 bases; unmatched junction nucleotides: 2. Germline-derived CDR1 and CDR2 are SGHRS and YFSETQ. CDR3 sequence reads: CASSLLTGDGYTF. CDR3 nucleotides: TGCGCCAGCAGCTTGTTGACAGGGGATGGCTACACCTTC.

This chain links TRBV7-9 with TRBJ2-5; 9 bases map to TRBD1. The ends lost 0 bases at V and 7 bases at J; junction bases unmatched: 9. CDR1 and CDR2 from the germline V gene are SEHNR and FQNEAQ (reference sequence). CDR3 size: 16 residues. In nucleotides, the CDR3 is TGTGCCAGCAGCTTAGCGGGACAGGGCGCGCGGGTGACCCAGTACTTC. Translated, it gives CASSLAGQGARVTQYF.

The chain joins TRBV7-6 to TRBJ2-3; TRBD2 matches at 9 bases. The junction had 10 bases not matched to a gene; V was cut back by 2 bases and J by 4 bases. There are 17 residues in the CDR3. Germline lookup yields CDR1 SGHVS and CDR2 FNYEAQ. CDR3: CASSLRASGALPDTQYF. CDR3 DNA sequence: TGTGCCAGCAGCTTAAGGGCTAGCGGGGCCCTCCCAGATACGCAGTATTTT.